Listed below are T cell receptor beta chains from one sample, sequenced in a study of neurological immune-mediated disorders. TCRdb reprocessed the 5' RACE reads via MiXCR and lists one record per CDR3 protein. The sample yields tens of thousands of distinct CDR3 sequences, roughly 5.6% seen once. The source material was PBMCs. The receptors derive from a man aged 18 to 29 with multiple sclerosis. CDR3s include the opening cysteine and the closing phenylalanine or tryptophan. D genes are given only for firm matches. Expanded clones get a size class; other rows say once, few or many, or leave the size out.

TRBV5-1	TRBD1	TRBJ1-2	many	CASSNGTVNYGYTF	TGCGCCAGCAGCAACGGGACAGTTAACTATGGCTACACCTTC
TRBV3-1	TRBD2	TRBJ2-1	NA	CASSILSGRARNEQFF	TGTGCCAGCAGCATTCTAAGCGGGAGGGCCAGAAATGAGCAGTTCTTC
TRBV5-1	NA	TRBJ1-3	many	CASSLSWTSGNTIYF	TGCGCCAGCAGCTTGTCGTGGACATCAGGAAACACCATATATTTT
TRBV6-1	NA	TRBJ1-2	many	CASSEAGTGGGYTF	TGTGCCAGCAGTGAAGCAGGGACCGGGGGTGGCTACACCTTC
TRBV11-3	NA	TRBJ2-1	NA	CASSPATRNTYNEQFF	TGTGCCAGCAGCCCGGCGACTAGAAACACCTACAATGAGCAGTTCTTC
TRBV7-9	TRBD1	TRBJ1-2	many	CASSAGTGGRYGYTF	TGTGCCAGCAGCGCGGGGACAGGGGGCCGATATGGCTACACCTTC
TRBV20-1	TRBD1	TRBJ1-5	many	CSARVGTVPGQPQHF	TGCAGTGCTAGAGTTGGGACAGTCCCGGGCCAGCCCCAGCATTTT
TRBV27	TRBD1	TRBJ2-7	many	CASRTDVLGTGNYEQYF	TGTGCCAGCAGGACCGACGTTCTTGGGACAGGGAATTACGAGCAGTACTTC
TRBV24-1	NA	TRBJ2-1	many	CATSAVYNEQFF	TGTGCCACCAGTGCGGTTTACAATGAGCAGTTCTTC
TRBV7-9	TRBD1	TRBJ2-5	many	CASSSPGPGQGAETQYF	TGTGCCAGCAGCTCCCCGGGCCCGGGACAGGGTGCGGAGACCCAGTACTTC
TRBV9	TRBD1	TRBJ2-3	many	CASSVSAGTGGTDTQYF	TGTGCCAGCAGCGTAAGCGCCGGGACAGGGGGCACAGATACGCAGTATTTT
TRBV6-5	NA	TRBJ1-1	many	CASSSSTEAFF	TGTGCCAGCAGCTCCAGCACTGAAGCTTTCTTT
TRBV5-5	NA	TRBJ2-5	many	CASSLAPTDQETQYF	TGTGCCAGCAGCTTGGCACCAACAGACCAAGAGACCCAGTACTTC
TRBV20-1	NA	TRBJ2-1	many	CSARDRAGSYNEQFF	TGCAGTGCTAGAGATCGAGCAGGGTCCTACAATGAGCAGTTCTTC
TRBV9	NA	TRBJ1-1	many	CASSGPGVGTEAFF	TGTGCCAGCAGCGGACCAGGGGTCGGCACTGAAGCTTTCTTT
TRBV20-1	NA	TRBJ1-1	many	CSAESRMNTEAFF	TGCAGTGCGGAAAGTCGCATGAACACTGAAGCTTTCTTT
TRBV4-2	TRBD1	TRBJ1-2	many	CASSPPGRGDYGYTF	TGTGCCAGCAGCCCCCCGGGCAGGGGGGATTATGGCTACACCTTC
TRBV6-2/TRBV6-3	NA	TRBJ2-7	few	CASSYRSVYEQYF	TGTGCCAGCAGTTACAGAAGCGTCTACGAGCAGTACTTC
TRBV7-2	TRBD2	TRBJ2-5	NA	CASSFPGLAGGGVGETQYF	TGTGCCAGCAGCTTTCCGGGCCTAGCGGGAGGTGGGGTGGGGGAGACCCAGTACTTC
TRBV7-9	NA	TRBJ2-7	many	CASSPGSSWEQYF	TGTGCCAGCAGCCCCGGGAGTAGCTGGGAGCAGTACTTC
TRBV11-2	NA	TRBJ1-1	NA	CASTQGLGRTEAFF	TGTGCCAGCACCCAGGGGTTGGGTCGCACTGAAGCTTTCTTT
TRBV5-4	TRBD1	TRBJ1-2	many	CASSLGQAGNYGYTF	TGTGCCAGCAGCCTGGGACAGGCGGGTAACTATGGCTACACCTTC
TRBV20-1	TRBD2	TRBJ2-7	many	CSAEREGSYEQYF	TGCAGTGCGGAGAGGGAGGGCTCCTACGAGCAGTACTTC
TRBV4-2	NA	TRBJ1-5	NA	CASSQDVGYSNQPQNF	TGTGCCAGCAGCCAAGATGTCGGGTATAGCAATCAGCCCCAGAATTTT
TRBV5-5	NA	TRBJ1-3	many	CASSDRTSGNTIYF	TGTGCCAGCAGCGATAGGACGTCTGGAAACACCATATATTTT
TRBV9	NA	TRBJ2-2	many	CASSAWEDSGELFF	TGTGCCAGCAGCGCGTGGGAGGACAGCGGGGAGCTGTTTTTT
TRBV15	TRBD1	TRBJ1-1	many	CATSRDVGQGAEAFF	TGTGCCACCAGCAGAGATGTGGGACAGGGCGCTGAAGCTTTCTTT
TRBV20-1	NA	TRBJ1-2	many	CSARNRNYGYTF	TGCAGTGCTAGGAACCGTAACTATGGCTACACCTTC
TRBV12-3/TRBV12-4	TRBD2	TRBJ2-3	many	CASDHPWGGGNTDTQYF	TGTGCCAGCGATCACCCGTGGGGCGGGGGAAACACAGATACGCAGTATTTT
TRBV6-6	NA	TRBJ1-1	many	CATGGLGRTEAFF	TGTGCCACTGGGGGGCTAGGGCGGACTGAAGCTTTCTTT
TRBV7-6	TRBD1	TRBJ2-1	many	CASSSGTGHNEQFF	TGTGCCAGCAGTTCCGGGACAGGGCACAATGAGCAGTTCTTC
TRBV30	TRBD2	TRBJ2-3	many	CAWSVGGGTDTQYF	TGTGCCTGGAGTGTGGGGGGGGGCACAGATACGCAGTATTTT
TRBV7-2	NA	TRBJ2-7	many	CASSVGQTSEQYF	TGTGCCAGCAGCGTAGGACAGACCAGCGAGCAGTACTTC
TRBV20-1	TRBD1	TRBJ1-5	few	CSQGPGGSQPQNF	TGCAGCCAAGGGCCAGGGGGCAGTCAGCCCCAGAATTTT
TRBV5-1	NA	TRBJ1-1	many	CASSPSAMNTEAFF	TGCGCCAGCAGCCCATCCGCCATGAACACTGAAGCTTTCTTT
TRBV20-1	NA	TRBJ2-3	many	CSASGKRGTDTQYF	TGCAGTGCTAGCGGGAAAAGGGGCACAGATACGCAGTATTTT